The 22 T cell receptor beta chains in this list originate from one sample, sequenced in a study of control samples from healthy donors and cancer patients (TCRdb year 2020). Libraries were constructed by the immunoSEQ multiplex PCR assay. TCRdb provides this immuneACCESS table in a form limited to in-frame rearrangements. Some clones are lacking; in checked studies, under half of them reflect an unresolved V gene, and why the rest are absent is not known. In all, the sample holds some 150,000 clones, and around 94% of those were seen once. The ten largest clones represent approximately 14% of the sample. Sample: blood. All receptors derive from a man between 35 and 55 years old in good health.

There are a few counts of this clone. The chain has TRBV6-5 and TRBJ1-4, with 9 bases aligning to TRBD1. The germline CDR1 and CDR2 sequences are MNHEY and SVGAGI. The CDR3 consists of 15 residues. V lost 8 bases, J lost 10 bases, and 14 bases stayed unmatched. CDR3 bases: TGTGCCAGCCACCCACCGGGACAGGGACAAGGAAAACTGTTTTTT. Amino acids: CASHPPGQGQGKLFF.

The rearrangement links TRBV9 to TRBJ2-4; D is tentatively TRBD1 or TRBD2 (6 bases each). This CDR3 contains 17 residues. Germline CDR1 is SGDLS and CDR2 is YYNGEE. The ends were cut back, 3 bases at V and 7 bases at J, with 23 bases in the middle. CDR3 sequence (DNA): TGTGCCAGCAGCGGGCGGGACACGGGATTTGGTGGGAACATTCAGTACTTC. Translating gives CASSGRDTGFGGNIQYF.

This clone was seen only once. The J gene is TRBJ2-2, the V gene TRBV4-1; D gene unclear. Germline CDR1 is MGHRA and CDR2 is YSYEKL. Trimming left V 4 bases short and J 0 bases short, with 15 bases between. CDR3 length equals 17 residues. CDR3 in amino acids: CASSLNNGGANTGELFF. The CDR3 DNA reads as TGCGCCAGCAGCCTGAATAACGGTGGGGCGAACACCGGGGAGCTGTTTTTT.

The chain links TRBV18 to TRBJ2-7; 10 nucleotides agree with TRBD1. Germline lookup yields CDR1 KGHSH and CDR2 LQKENI. This CDR3 comprises 17 residues. V lost 1 base, J lost 2 bases, and 8 bases stayed unmatched. The CDR3 DNA follows: TGTGCCAGCTCACCACTAAGGGACAGGGGCCCCCCCTACGAGCAGTACTTC. Translated: CASSPLRDRGPPYEQYF.

The J gene is TRBJ1-5, the V gene TRBV6-1; unclear D gene. CDR1 and CDR2 from the germline V gene are MNHNS and SASEGT. V gave up 2 bases and J gave up 5 bases, with 13 bases separating them. The CDR3 totals 15 residues. CDR3 in DNA: TGTGCCAGCAGTGAAAGGTGGGTACCGCATCAGCCCCAGCATTTT. It translates to CASSERWVPHQPQHF.

The chain couples TRBV5-6 to TRBJ1-1; no reliable D call. The CDR3 is made up of 14 amino acids. From germline, CDR1 is SGHDT and CDR2 YYEEEE. The V end lost 0 bases, the J end lost 0 bases, and 6 bases lay between the germline ends. The DNA of the CDR3 is TGTGCCAGCAGCTTGGAGGTGGTGAACACTGAAGCTTTCTTT. It codes for CASSLEVVNTEAFF.

This clone occurred once. This sequence joins TRBV6-5 and TRBJ1-1; D is unclear. CDR1 is MNHEY and CDR2 is SVGAGI in the germline V gene. This CDR3 has 12 residues. Trimming pared 0 bases from V and 7 bases from J, leaving 6 bases between. The CDR3 protein is CASSYSKGEAFF. As DNA, the CDR3 is TGTGCCAGCAGTTACTCGAAGGGTGAAGCTTTCTTT.

The V gene is TRBV10-3, the J gene TRBJ2-7; D gene uncertain. V was clipped by 2 bases and J by 2 bases, with 4 bases between them. The CDR3 loop spans 12 amino acids. Germline V gene sequence: CDR1 ENHRY, CDR2 SYGVKD. CDR3 sequence: CAISEKAYEQYF. The CDR3 nucleotides are TGTGCCATCAGTGAGAAGGCCTACGAGCAGTACTTC.

The chain has TRBV6-1 and TRBJ2-7, with a weak D call TRBD1 (5 bases). The germline V gene has CDR1 MNHNS and CDR2 SASEGT. V was cut by 1 base and J by 4 bases, with 11 bases left in between. The CDR3 totals 14 residues. As DNA, the CDR3 is TGTGCCAGCAGTGAAGAACAGGTTGCTTACGAGCAGTACTTC. This gives the protein CASSEEQVAYEQYF.

This clone has just a few counts. The chain carries TRBV6-6 and TRBJ1-5, with 7 bases lining up with TRBD1. The germline gives CDR1 MNHNY, CDR2 SVGAGI (reference sequence). The length of the CDR3 is 16 residues. Trimming cost V 3 bases and J 4 bases; bases outside gene matches: 9. In DNA, the CDR3 is TGTGCCAGCAGTTATTCGTCAGGGGGACGAAATCAGCCCCAGCATTTT. Translation gives CASSYSSGGRNQPQHF.

This clone was detected once. This chain links TRBV7-2 with TRBJ1-2, with a tentative D call TRBD1 (6 bases). This CDR3 region has 17 residues. The ends were cut back, 1 base at V and 6 bases at J, with 21 bases in the middle. Germline CDR1 SGHTA, CDR2 FQGNSA. CDR3 sequence reads: CASSLEGYRGKGNGYTF. The DNA of the CDR3 is TGTGCCAGCAGCTTAGAGGGTTATAGGGGGAAGGGAAATGGCTACACCTTC.

This chain connects TRBV6-5 to TRBJ1-5; 7 positions match TRBD1. Germline CDR1 MNHEY, CDR2 SVGAGI. V dropped 2 bases and J dropped 3; count of bases not matched to a gene: 4. CDR3 length: 15 amino acids. This CDR3 reads CASSYAGGPNQPQHF. The CDR3 DNA is TGTGCCAGCAGTTACGCAGGGGGACCCAATCAGCCCCAGCATTTT.

V and J are TRBV14 and TRBJ2-2, with 9 bases matching TRBD1. The CDR3 consists of 14 residues. V dropped 6 bases and J dropped 4; count of bases not matched to a gene: 3. Germline V gene lookup returns CDR1 SGHDN and CDR2 FVKESK. The CDR3 sequence: CASRETGGTGELFF. In DNA, the CDR3 is TGTGCCAGCAGAGAGACAGGGGGCACCGGGGAGCTGTTTTTT.

The gene calls are TRBV27 and TRBJ2-3, with D perhaps matching TRBD1 or TRBD2 (5 bases each). CDR3 size: 17 residues. Trimming took 5 bases from V and 2 from J, leaving 20 bases between them. In germline, CDR1 is MNHEY, CDR2 SMNVEV (reference sequence). CDR3 nucleotide sequence: TGTGCCAGCAGTCTCGGGATCGACAGTACTTACACAGATACGCAGTATTTT. This sequence encodes CASSLGIDSTYTDTQYF.

The chain couples TRBV6-5 to TRBJ2-6; unclear D gene. The CDR3 has 15 residues. The germline V gene encodes CDR1 MNHEY and CDR2 SVGAGI. With 2 bases removed from V and 0 bases from J, the gap between germline ends came to 5 bases. CDR3 DNA: TGTGCCAGCAGTTACAGGTTCTCTGGGGCCAACGTCCTGACTTTC. It encodes CASSYRFSGANVLTF.

As for this clone: This same CDR3 is encoded by further DNA sequences in the sample. The chain has TRBV6-4 and TRBJ1-6; 8 bases line up with TRBD1. V lost 2 bases and J lost 9; bases outside the gene matches: 6. This CDR3 is 15 amino acids long. CDR1 and CDR2 (germline): MRHNA, SNTAGT. CDR3: CASSDGAQGGSPLHF. The CDR3 DNA reads as TGTGCCAGCAGTGACGGGGCACAGGGGGGTTCACCCCTCCACTTT.

The gene calls are TRBV7-9 and TRBJ2-3; TRBD2 matches 13 bases. The CDR3 is 16 amino acids. The germline V gene has CDR1 SEHNR and CDR2 FQNEAQ (reference sequence). V gave up 3 bases and J gave up 6 bases; unmatched junction bases: 6. Here the CDR3 DNA reads TGTGCCAGCAGCTTGACTAGCGGGGGGCCTACGGATACGCAGTATTTT. It specifies CASSLTSGGPTDTQYF.

This chain joins TRBV2 and TRBJ1-1; D uncertain. With 6 bases removed from V and 1 base from J, the gap between germline ends came to 9 bases. Germline lookup yields CDR1 SNHLY and CDR2 FYNNEI. The CDR3 contains 13 residues. The CDR3 DNA is TGTGCCAGCAGGCCCGTGAAGAACACTGAAGCTTTCTTT. Amino acids: CASRPVKNTEAFF. Looking up the rest from reference TRBV2 and TRBJ1-1 gives the full variable domain: EPEVTQTPSHQVTQMGQEVILRCVPISNHLYFYWYRQILGQKVEFLVSFYNNEISEKSEIFDDQFSVERPDGSNFTLKIRSTKLEDSAMYFCASRPVKNTEAFFGQGTRLTVV.

V is TRBV3-1 (or the pseudogene TRBV3-2) and J is TRBJ2-6; D is unresolved. The germline gives CDR1 LGHDT, CDR2 YNNKEL (reference sequence). CDR3 length: 14 residues. Trimming took 3 bases from V and 0 from J, leaving 3 bases between them. CDR3 residues: CASSHSSGANVLTF. The CDR3 bases are TGTGCCAGCAGCCACAGCTCTGGGGCCAACGTCCTGACTTTC.

This clone was seen a single time. The gene calls are TRBV19 and TRBJ2-3, with a weak D call TRBD2 (6 bases). The germline V gene encodes CDR1 LNHDA and CDR2 SQIVND (reference sequence). V lost 3 bases and J 6 bases, leaving 22 bases between the germline ends. The CDR3 totals 17 residues. CDR3 in amino acids: CASSIGVPGQAGDTQYF. The CDR3 DNA is TGTGCCAGTAGTATTGGGGTACCGGGGCAGGCGGGGGATACGCAGTATTTT.

J is TRBJ2-3 and V is TRBV13, with 7 positions matching TRBD1. CDR1 is PRHDT and CDR2 is FYEKMQ in the germline V gene (reference sequence). The V and J ends lost 4 bases and 2 bases, in that order; junction bases with no gene match: 6. This CDR3 is 15 amino acids long. The CDR3 bases are TGTGCCAGCAGCTCCTCTGGGACAGTCACAGATACGCAGTATTTT. This encodes CASSSSGTVTDTQYF.

This chain connects TRBV28 to TRBJ2-7; 7 bases map to TRBD1. CDR1 and CDR2 (germline): MDHEN, SYDVKM. V gave up 3 bases and J gave up 6 bases; unmatched junction bases: 5. This CDR3 has 13 residues. In nucleotides, the CDR3 is TGTGCCAGCAGTTTCAACACAGGGGTCGAGCAGTACTTC. This gives the protein CASSFNTGVEQYF.